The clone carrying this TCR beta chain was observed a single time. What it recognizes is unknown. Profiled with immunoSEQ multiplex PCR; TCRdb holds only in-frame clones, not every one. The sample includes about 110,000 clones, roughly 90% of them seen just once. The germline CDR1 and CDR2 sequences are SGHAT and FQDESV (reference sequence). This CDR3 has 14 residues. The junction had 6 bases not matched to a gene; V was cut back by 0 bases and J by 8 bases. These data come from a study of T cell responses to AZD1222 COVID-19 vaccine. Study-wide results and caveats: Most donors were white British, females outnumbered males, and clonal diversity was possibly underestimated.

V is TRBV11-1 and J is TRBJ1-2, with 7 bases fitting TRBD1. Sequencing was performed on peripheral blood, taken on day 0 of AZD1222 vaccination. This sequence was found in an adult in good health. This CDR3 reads CASSLAGTAGGYTF. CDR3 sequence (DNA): TGTGCCAGCAGCTTAGCTGGGACAGCGGGAGGCTACACCTTC.